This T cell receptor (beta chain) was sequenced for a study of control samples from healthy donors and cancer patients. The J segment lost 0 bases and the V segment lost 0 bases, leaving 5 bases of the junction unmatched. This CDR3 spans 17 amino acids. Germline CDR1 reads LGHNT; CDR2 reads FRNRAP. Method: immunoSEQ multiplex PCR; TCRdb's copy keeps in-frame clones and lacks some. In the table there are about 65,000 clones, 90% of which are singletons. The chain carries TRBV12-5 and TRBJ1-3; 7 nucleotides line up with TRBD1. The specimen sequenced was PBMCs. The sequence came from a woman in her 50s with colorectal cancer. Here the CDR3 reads CASGLVLGGISGNTIYF. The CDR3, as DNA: TGTGCTAGTGGTTTGGTATTAGGGGGCATCTCTGGAAACACCATATATTTT.